This TCR beta chain was identified in a study of response to subunit inactivated influenza vaccine. Broader study findings: After each seasonal influenza vaccination, few new T cells are recruited, the authors suggested.

MiXCR, run by TCRdb on the RT-PCR reads, gives a single entry per CDR3 protein. Found here are fewer than 750,000 distinct CDR3 sequences, 14% of them singletons; the top ten hold 11%. This clonotype was counted many times. What it recognizes is unknown. CDR1 and CDR2 (germline): MDHEN, SYDVKM. V lost 5 bases and J 1 base, leaving 12 bases between the germline ends. The CDR3 has 14 amino acids. The sequence came from a man aged 45-65 years who received an inactivated influenza vaccine. The chain combines TRBV28 with TRBJ2-7, with a tentative D call TRBD1 (5 bases). Sequenced material: PBMCs from blood, taken 11 to 12 days after vaccination. The CDR3 DNA is TGTGCCAGCAGTCCTCTGACAGAGTCCTACGAGCAGTACTTC. Its translation: CASSPLTESYEQYF.